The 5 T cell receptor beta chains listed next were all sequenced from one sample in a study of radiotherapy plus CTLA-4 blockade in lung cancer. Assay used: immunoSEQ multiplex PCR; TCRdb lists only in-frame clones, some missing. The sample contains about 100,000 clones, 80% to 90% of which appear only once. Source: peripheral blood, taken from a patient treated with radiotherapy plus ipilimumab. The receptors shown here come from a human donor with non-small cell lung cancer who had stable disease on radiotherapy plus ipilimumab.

CDR3 region: CASSSYRGNNSPLHF. The DNA of the CDR3 is TGTGCCAGCAGCTCCTACAGGGGGAATAATTCACCCCTCCACTTT. The V and J genes are TRBV2 and TRBJ1-6, with TRBD1 matching over 8 bases. Germline V gives CDR1 SNHLY, CDR2 FYNNEI. With 6 bases clipped from V and 5 bases from J, the junction kept 6 bases outside the gene matches. This CDR3 is built from 15 residues.

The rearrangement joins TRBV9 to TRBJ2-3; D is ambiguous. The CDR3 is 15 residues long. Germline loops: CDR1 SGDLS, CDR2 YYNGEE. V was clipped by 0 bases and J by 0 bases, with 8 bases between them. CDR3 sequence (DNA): TGTGCCAGCAGCGTAGGGGCCGACAGCACAGATACGCAGTATTTT. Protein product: CASSVGADSTDTQYF.

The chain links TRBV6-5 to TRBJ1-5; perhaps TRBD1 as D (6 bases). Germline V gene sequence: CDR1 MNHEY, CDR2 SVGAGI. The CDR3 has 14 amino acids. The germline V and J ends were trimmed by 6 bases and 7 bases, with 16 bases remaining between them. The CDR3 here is CASSQQGMGQPQHF. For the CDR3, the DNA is TGTGCCAGCAGCCAACAGGGAATGGGACAGCCCCAGCATTTT.

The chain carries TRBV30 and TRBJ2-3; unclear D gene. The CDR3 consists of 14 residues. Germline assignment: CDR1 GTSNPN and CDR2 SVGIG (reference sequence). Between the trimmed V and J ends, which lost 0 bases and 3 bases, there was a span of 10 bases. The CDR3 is CAWSVGGITDTQYF. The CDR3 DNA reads TGTGCCTGGAGTGTGGGTGGAATTACAGATACGCAGTATTTT.

CDR3: CASRGTDTGGETQYF. CDR3 sequence (DNA): TGTGCCAGCAGGGGGACAGATACGGGTGGGGAGACCCAGTACTTC. This sequence joins TRBV6-5 and TRBJ2-5; 7 nucleotides align to TRBD1. After removal of 6 bases from V and 5 bases from J, the junction contained 12 bases not matched to a gene. Germline V gene lookup returns CDR1 MNHEY and CDR2 SVGAGI. The CDR3 length is 15 residues.